The next 13 T cell receptor beta chains were all read from a single sample in a study of T-cell reconstitution after alpha-beta-depleted transplantation in children. TCRbeta library construction was performed incorporating unique molecular identifiers. MiXCR, run by TCRdb on the PCR reads, gives a single entry per CDR3 protein. The sample has about 610,000 distinct CDR3 sequences, over 25% seen once; the top ten hold about a third. This specimen was PBMCs, taken before TCRalphabeta/CD19-depleted stem cell transplant. The receptors were sampled from a boy less than two years old with Wiskott-Aldrich syndrome, due to receive a stem cell transplant.

This clonotype turned up a few times. The genes are TRBV28 and TRBJ2-7; D uncertain. The CDR3 length is 13 residues. V dropped 2 bases and J dropped 5 bases, with 10 bases sitting between them. CDR1 and CDR2 (germline): MDHEN, SYDVKM. The CDR3 coding sequence is TGTGCCAGCAGTTTAGGCCCTTTTGACGAGCAGTACTTC. Amino acid sequence: CASSLGPFDEQYF.

This clonotype has more than one count but fewer than ten. The V call is TRBV3-1, the J call TRBJ2-6; D may correspond to TRBD1 or TRBD2 (5 bases each). The germline V gene encodes CDR1 LGHDT and CDR2 YNNKEL (reference sequence). Trimming removed 5 bases at V and 0 bases at J, with 11 bases between. The CDR3 spans 16 residues. CDR3 residues: CASSWDLNSGANVLTF. The CDR3, as DNA: TGTGCCAGCAGCTGGGACCTCAACTCTGGGGCCAACGTCCTGACTTTC.

A few counts support this clonotype. J is TRBJ2-7 and V is TRBV4-2; 8 nucleotides line up with TRBD1. The V and J ends lost 0 bases and 0 bases, in that order; junction bases with no gene match: 7. The CDR3 is 17 residues long. CDR1 and CDR2 (germline): LGHNA, YNFKEQ. This CDR3 is CASSQDPWTGISYEQYF. Here the CDR3 DNA reads TGTGCCAGCAGCCAAGATCCTTGGACAGGGATCTCCTACGAGCAGTACTTC.

This clonotype was recorded a few times. The chain links TRBV6-2 or TRBV6-3 to TRBJ2-2; 10 bases fit TRBD2. In germline, CDR1 is MNHEY, CDR2 SVGEGT. The CDR3 is made up of 14 amino acids. The J segment lost 6 bases and the V segment lost 7 bases, leaving 5 bases of the junction unmatched. CDR3 in DNA: TGTGCCAGCATAGAGCGGGAGGGCCCCGGGGAGCTGTTTTTT. Amino acids: CASIEREGPGELFF.

This clonotype occurred a few times. The V call is TRBV5-1, the J call TRBJ2-5, with 11 nucleotides matching TRBD2. The V segment lost 3 bases and the J segment 3 bases; nucleotides outside the gene matches: 4. From germline, CDR1 is SGHRS and CDR2 YFSETQ. CDR3 length: 15 residues. The CDR3 here is CASSWGLAEKETQYF. In DNA form, the CDR3 reads TGCGCCAGCAGCTGGGGACTAGCGGAAAAAGAGACCCAGTACTTC.

This clonotype has just a few counts. This chain links TRBV2 with TRBJ2-1; possible D gene TRBD1, 5 bases. The CDR3 has 14 amino acids. With 2 bases removed from V and 4 bases from J, the gap between germline ends came to 9 bases. CDR1 is SNHLY, CDR2 FYNNEI, per germline. The CDR3 loop is CASSEQGPYNEQFF. Here the CDR3 DNA reads TGTGCCAGCAGTGAACAGGGTCCATACAATGAGCAGTTCTTC. The variable domain in full, with the rest retrieved from reference TRBV2 and TRBJ2-1, is EPEVTQTPSHQVTQMGQEVILRCVPISNHLYFYWYRQILGQKVEFLVSFYNNEISEKSEIFDDQFSVERPDGSNFTLKIRSTKLEDSAMYFCASSEQGPYNEQFFGPGTRLTVL.

The chain employs TRBV5-1 and TRBJ2-1, with 9 positions matching TRBD2. CDR1 is SGHRS and CDR2 is YFSETQ in the germline V gene. J lost 7 bases, V lost 0 bases, and 5 bases had no gene match. The CDR3 is 15 residues long. The CDR3 spells CASSLVGSGGNEQFF. CDR3 DNA sequence: TGCGCCAGCAGCTTGGTTGGGAGCGGGGGGAATGAGCAGTTCTTC.

This clonotype was observed a handful of times. V and J are TRBV20-1 and TRBJ2-1; 7 bases agree with TRBD1. Germline V lookup: CDR1 DFQATT, CDR2 SNEGSKA (reference sequence). The CDR3 is 14 residues long. Germline trimming cut 3 bases from V and 7 bases from J; bases unmatched to any gene: 9. CDR3 sequence: CSARLGQLINEQFF. The CDR3 nucleotides read TGCAGTGCTAGGTTGGGACAGCTAATAAATGAGCAGTTCTTC.

The CDR3 sequence: CASSIRGDPGELFF. The CDR3 nucleotides read TGTGCCAGCAGTATTCGGGGGGACCCCGGGGAGCTGTTTTTT. This chain joins TRBV6-1 and TRBJ2-2; 7 nucleotides agree with TRBD2. CDR3 length: 14 residues. V dropped 5 bases and J dropped 6; count of bases not matched to a gene: 6. Germline lookup yields CDR1 MNHNS and CDR2 SASEGT.

The rearrangement uses TRBV20-1 and TRBJ2-6; D not resolved. Trimming pared 6 bases from V and 1 base from J, leaving 10 bases between. The V gene's germline CDR1 is DFQATT and CDR2 SNEGSKA (reference sequence). CDR3 size: 14 residues. The CDR3 coding sequence is TGCAGTGCCCGGAGCCAATCTGGGGCCAACGTCCTGACTTTC. This gives the protein CSARSQSGANVLTF.

This chain uses TRBV20-1 with TRBJ2-5; TRBD2 is a possible D gene (5 bases). With 8 bases removed from V and 2 bases from J, the gap between germline ends came to 12 bases. Germline V gene lookup returns CDR1 DFQATT and CDR2 SNEGSKA (reference sequence). The CDR3 is 12 amino acids. The CDR3 nucleotides read TGCAGTTGGGCTAGCAGACAAGAGACCCAGTACTTC. It encodes CSWASRQETQYF.

This clonotype was seen a few times. The J gene is TRBJ2-3, the V gene TRBV12-3 or TRBV12-4, with a tentative D call TRBD1 (5 bases). Between the trimmed V and J ends, which lost 9 bases and 0 bases, there was a span of 16 bases. The CDR3 has 15 amino acids. CDR3 in amino acids: CASLLLGASTDTQYF. In DNA form, the CDR3 reads TGTGCCAGTCTCCTTTTAGGGGCTAGCACAGATACGCAGTATTTT.

This clonotype showed up just a few times. The genes are TRBV5-1 and TRBJ2-7; D is ambiguous. The CDR3 consists of 16 residues. Trimming took 0 bases from V and 5 from J, leaving 18 bases between them. Per germline, CDR1 SGHRS and CDR2 YFSETQ. The CDR3 coding sequence is TGCGCCAGCAGCTTGGGGGTTTCTGGATTGAGCGACGAGCAGTACTTC. Translation: CASSLGVSGLSDEQYF.